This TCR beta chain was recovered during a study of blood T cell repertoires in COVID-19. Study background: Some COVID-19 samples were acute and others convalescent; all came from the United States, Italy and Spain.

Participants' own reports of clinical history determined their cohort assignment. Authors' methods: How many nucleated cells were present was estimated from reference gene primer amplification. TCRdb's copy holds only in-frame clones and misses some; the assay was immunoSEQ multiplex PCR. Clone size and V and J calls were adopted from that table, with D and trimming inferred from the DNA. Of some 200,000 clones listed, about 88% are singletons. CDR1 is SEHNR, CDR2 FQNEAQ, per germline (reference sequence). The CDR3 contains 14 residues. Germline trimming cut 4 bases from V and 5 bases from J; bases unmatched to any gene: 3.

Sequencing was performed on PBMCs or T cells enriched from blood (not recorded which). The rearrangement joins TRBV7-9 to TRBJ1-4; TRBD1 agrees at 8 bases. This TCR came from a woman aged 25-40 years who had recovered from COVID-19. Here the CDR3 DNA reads TGTGCCAGCAGCTCTGACAGGGGAAATGAAAAACTGTTTTTT. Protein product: CASSSDRGNEKLFF.